This entry is about one T cell receptor beta chain. The data were produced by immunoSEQ multiplex PCR, yet TCRdb's version contains in-frame clones alone and is incomplete. The sample includes hundreds of thousands of clones, around 96% of them seen just once. This sample is part of a study of shared clonotypes between healthy human individuals. Naivety among CD8 cells was defined by CD45RO negativity and positive CCR7 selection, thereby excluding terminally differentiated effector memory CD45RA+ cells. V lost 0 bases and J lost 2, with 11 bases in between. Per germline, CDR1 MNHEY and CDR2 SMNVEV (reference sequence). This CDR3 has 15 amino acids.

Material for sequencing was naive CD8+ T cells sorted from blood. The genes are TRBV27 and TRBJ2-7, with no clear D. The receptor was derived from a woman between 25 and 40 years old in good health. DNA for the CDR3: TGTGCCAGCAGTTTATCGGTAAAATTAACCTACGAGCAGTACTTC. It specifies CASSLSVKLTYEQYF.